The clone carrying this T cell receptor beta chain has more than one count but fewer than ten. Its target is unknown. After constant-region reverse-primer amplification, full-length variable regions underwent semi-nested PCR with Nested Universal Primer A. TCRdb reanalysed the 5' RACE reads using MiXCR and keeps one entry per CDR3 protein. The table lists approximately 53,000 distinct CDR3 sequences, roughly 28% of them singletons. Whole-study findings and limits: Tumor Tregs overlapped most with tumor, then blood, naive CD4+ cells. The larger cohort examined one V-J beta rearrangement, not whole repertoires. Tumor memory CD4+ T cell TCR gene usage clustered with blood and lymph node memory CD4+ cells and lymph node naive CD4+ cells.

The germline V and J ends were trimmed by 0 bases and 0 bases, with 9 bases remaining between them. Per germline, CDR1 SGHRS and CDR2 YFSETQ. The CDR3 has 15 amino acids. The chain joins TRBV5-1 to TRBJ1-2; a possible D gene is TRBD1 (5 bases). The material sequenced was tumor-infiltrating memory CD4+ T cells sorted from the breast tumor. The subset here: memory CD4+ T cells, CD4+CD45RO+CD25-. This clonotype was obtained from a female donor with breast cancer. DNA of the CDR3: TGCGCCAGCAGCTTGGCGACAGCCTCTAACTATGGCTACACCTTC. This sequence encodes CASSLATASNYGYTF.